The sequence of this T cell receptor beta chain was determined in a study of T cells in Graves' hyperthyroidism and ophthalmopathy. At the level of the study: Once the initial diagnosis was made, peripheral blood was obtained before any treatment.

The diagnostic basis comprised clinical symptoms, serum thyroxine and TRAb, thyroid ultrasound and orbital computed tomography. The ends lost 4 bases at V and 5 bases at J; junction bases unmatched: 5. The germline gives CDR1 SGHAT, CDR2 FQNNGV. This CDR3 is built from 14 residues. From RNA transcripts, TCR beta CDR3 regions were amplified. TCR CDR3 underwent first-round RT-PCR with the HTBI primer set. MiXCR, applied by TCRdb to the multiplex PCR reads, yields one record per CDR3 protein. The sample gives hundreds of thousands of distinct CDR3 sequences, roughly 24% of which show up once; about 11% is in the top ten. Findings and limits, study-wide: The blood repertoire included most of the expanded thyroid clonotypes above 0.001. Median prediction lead before ophthalmopathy onset was about 6.7 months with the model.

In the case of this clonotype: Its antigen is as yet unknown. The CDR3 ends on some other residue instead of the conserved phenylalanine or tryptophan, so this is likely a read error.

This rearrangement joins TRBV11-2 to TRBJ2-5, with 9 bases identical to TRBD2. The TCR comes from a woman aged 25 to 39 with Graves' ophthalmopathy. Sequenced sample: blood. The CDR3 coding sequence is TGTGCCAGCAGCTCCGGGACTAGCTACGAGACCCAGTACATC. Translating it yields CASSSGTSYETQYI.